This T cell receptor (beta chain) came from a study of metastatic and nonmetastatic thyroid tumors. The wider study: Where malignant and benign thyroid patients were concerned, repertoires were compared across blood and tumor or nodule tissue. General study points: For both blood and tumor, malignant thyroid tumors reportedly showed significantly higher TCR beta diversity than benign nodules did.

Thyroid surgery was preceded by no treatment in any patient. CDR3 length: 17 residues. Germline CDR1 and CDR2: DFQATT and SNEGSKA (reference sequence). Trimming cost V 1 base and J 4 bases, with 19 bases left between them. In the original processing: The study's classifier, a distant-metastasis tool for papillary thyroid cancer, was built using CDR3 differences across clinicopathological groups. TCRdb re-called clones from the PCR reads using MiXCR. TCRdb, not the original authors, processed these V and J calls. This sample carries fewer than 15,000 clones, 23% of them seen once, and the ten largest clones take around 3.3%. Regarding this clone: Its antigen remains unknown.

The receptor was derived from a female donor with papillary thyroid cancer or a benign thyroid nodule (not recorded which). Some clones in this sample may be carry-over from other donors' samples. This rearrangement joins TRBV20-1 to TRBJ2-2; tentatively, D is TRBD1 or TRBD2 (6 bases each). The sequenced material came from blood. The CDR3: CSARASRGRLRTGELFF. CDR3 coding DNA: TGCAGTGCTAGAGCGTCTAGGGGGAGGCTTCGCACCGGGGAGCTGTTTTTT.